This entry concerns a single TCR beta chain. The sample belongs to a study of siplizumab effects on memory and regulatory T cells. Looked up from germline, CDR1 is KGHSH and CDR2 is LQKENI. V shed 3 bases and J shed 0 bases, with 12 bases lying between them. CDR3 length equals 15 residues. Some clones are missing from TCRdb's copy, which holds only in-frame ones; the method was immunoSEQ multiplex PCR. The sample records about 120,000 clones, around 93% being singletons. Specimen: non-Treg CD4+ T cells sorted from blood. The sequence was collected from a human donor in good health. This rearrangement joins TRBV18 to TRBJ2-7; perhaps D is TRBD1 or TRBD2 (5 bases each). CDR3 sequence reads: CASSPGEGISYEQYF. The CDR3 DNA follows: TGTGCCAGCTCACCGGGGGAAGGGATCTCCTACGAGCAGTACTTC. Full variable domain (outside the CDR3, taken from reference TRBV18 and TRBJ2-7): NAGVMQNPRHLVRRRGQEARLRCSPMKGHSHVYWYRQLPEEGLKFMVYLQKENIIDESGMPKERFSAEFPKEGPSILRIQQVVRGDSAAYFCASSPGEGISYEQYFGPGTRLTVT.